The next 5 T cell receptor beta chains were all read from a single sample in a study of cytomegalovirus exposure and HLA in healthy donors. In the PCR, 60 Vbeta and 13 Jbeta primers were used. Libraries were prepared by immunoSEQ multiplex PCR; TCRdb keeps only in-frame clonotypes and omits some of them. The repertoire holds approximately 150,000 clones, with 80% as singletons. Source material: PBMCs. These receptors all stem from a man between 40 and 49 years old in good health and CMV-seronegative.

This clone was found a few times. The chain recombines TRBV28 with TRBJ2-7; 9 bases agree with TRBD1. Unmatched junction bases numbered 8, after V lost 4 bases and J lost 4 bases. CDR3 length equals 15 residues. The germline V gene encodes CDR1 MDHEN and CDR2 SYDVKM. The CDR3 DNA sequence: TGTGCCAGCAGTTCAACAGGGGGCGCGGGGTACGAGCAGTACTTC. It encodes CASSSTGGAGYEQYF.

The chain couples TRBV5-1 to TRBJ2-3; D is perhaps TRBD2 (6 bases). Germline loops: CDR1 SGHRS, CDR2 YFSETQ. V was shortened by 3 bases and J by 6 bases, with 17 bases between the two germline ends. This CDR3 contains 15 residues. CDR3 in amino acids: CASSSTRGALDTQYF. The CDR3 nucleotides read TGCGCCAGCAGCTCGACTCGCGGGGCTCTGGATACGCAGTATTTT.

The chain has TRBV14 and TRBJ2-3; the D gene is possibly TRBD1 (5 bases). Germline V gene data show CDR1 as SGHDN and CDR2 as FVKESK. Trimming removed 0 bases from V and 5 bases from J, with 12 bases in between. There are 15 residues in the CDR3. CDR3 region: CASSQDAGSGDTQYF. The DNA for the CDR3 is TGTGCCAGCAGCCAAGACGCAGGGTCCGGAGATACGCAGTATTTT.

The chain recombines TRBV6-5 with TRBJ2-1; TRBD1 matches at 7 bases. The germline gives CDR1 MNHEY, CDR2 SVGAGI. The CDR3 has 16 residues. Trimming took 0 bases from V and 2 from J; bases not matched to a gene: 4. The CDR3 region is CASSYSTGATYNEQFF. In DNA, the CDR3 is TGTGCCAGCAGTTACTCCACAGGGGCAACCTACAATGAGCAGTTCTTC.

V is TRBV2 and J is TRBJ1-1; 7 bases fit TRBD1. This CDR3 comprises 15 residues. Trimming removed 10 bases from V and 0 bases from J; junction bases left unmatched: 11. Germline CDR1 reads SNHLY; CDR2 reads FYNNEI. This CDR3 reads CAKETGTEMNTEAFF. The CDR3 nucleotides are TGTGCCAAGGAGACCGGGACAGAGATGAACACTGAAGCTTTCTTT.